Below, 21 T cell receptor beta chains from the same sample are listed, as sequenced in a study of technical replicates of blood from a handful of donors. Only in-frame clones appear in the TCRdb table, and some are missing; sequencing was by immunoSEQ multiplex PCR. This sample carries 65,000 to 85,000 clones, about nine tenths of them seen once, and the ten largest clones take about 0.35%. The sample consisted of T cells isolated from PBMCs. Receptors originate from a human donor in good health.

V gene TRBV27 combines with J gene TRBJ1-5; D gene ambiguous. The V gene's germline CDR1 is MNHEY and CDR2 SMNVEV (reference sequence). The CDR3 loop spans 13 amino acids. The V end lost 4 bases, the J end lost 3 bases, and 7 bases lay between the germline ends. The CDR3 nucleotides are TGTGCCAGCAGTTCAGGCTTCAATCAGCCCCAGCATTTT. Residues: CASSSGFNQPQHF.

This sequence joins TRBV29-1 and TRBJ1-2, with D perhaps matching TRBD1 (6 bases). The CDR3 consists of 12 residues. Trimming pared 2 bases from V and 7 bases from J, leaving 11 bases between. Germline lookup yields CDR1 SQVTM and CDR2 ANQGSEA. The CDR3 coding sequence is TGCAGCGTTGAACGGTCAGGGGCTGGCTACACCTTC. Translating gives CSVERSGAGYTF.

The chain recombines TRBV6-6 with TRBJ1-5, with D tentatively TRBD1 (6 bases). The CDR3 extends over 15 amino acids. Germline values: CDR1 MNHNY, CDR2 SVGAGI (reference sequence). With 4 bases removed from V and 4 bases from J, the gap between germline ends came to 14 bases. CDR3 region: CASSSQGQGNQPQHF. CDR3 sequence (DNA): TGTGCCAGCAGTTCCCAGGGACAAGGGAATCAGCCCCAGCATTTT.

The chain couples TRBV5-1 to TRBJ1-1; D uncertain. Germline CDR1 and CDR2: SGHRS and YFSETQ. Trimming took 2 bases from V and 0 from J, leaving 11 bases between them. The CDR3 consists of 15 residues. The CDR3 DNA reads as TGCGCCAGCAGCTTTGATGAGGTGATGAACACTGAAGCTTTCTTT. It yields the protein CASSFDEVMNTEAFF.

Only one count was recorded for this clone. This chain joins TRBV18 and TRBJ1-4; 8 bases match TRBD1. The CDR3 sequence is 15 residues long. The germline gives CDR1 KGHSH, CDR2 LQKENI. Losses at the gene ends were 6 bases for V and 7 bases for J; bases not matched to a gene: 10. CDR3 residues: CASSPAGGLGEKLFF. The CDR3 region has the DNA TGTGCCAGCTCCCCAGCAGGGGGCCTCGGTGAAAAACTGTTTTTT.

A single count supports this clone. The rearrangement links TRBV5-4 to TRBJ2-2; TRBD1 matches at 11 bases. The junction had 6 bases not matched to a gene; V was cut back by 1 base and J by 4 bases. This CDR3 spans 17 amino acids. Germline CDR1 SGHNT, CDR2 YYREEE (reference sequence). This CDR3 is CASSLSRTGGPTGELFF. The CDR3 nucleotides read TGTGCCAGCAGCTTGAGTCGGACAGGGGGCCCCACCGGGGAGCTGTTTTTT. Full variable domain (rest looked up from reference TRBV5-4 and TRBJ2-2): ETGVTQSPTHLIKTRGQQVTLRCSSQSGHNTVSWYQQALGQGPQFIFQYYREEENGRGNFPPRFSGLQFPNYSSELNVNALELDDSALYLCASSLSRTGGPTGELFFGEGSRLTVL.

This clone was counted once. V and J are TRBV7-2 and TRBJ1-1; TRBD1 aligns across 7 bases. Looked up from germline, CDR1 is SGHTA and CDR2 is FQGNSA. This CDR3 spans 15 amino acids. V lost 7 bases, J lost 3 bases, and 11 bases stayed unmatched. Here the CDR3 DNA reads TGTGCCAGCACCTTGACGGGACAGAGATACACTGAAGCTTTCTTT. Protein: CASTLTGQRYTEAFF.

This chain connects TRBV7-2 to TRBJ2-5; D remains ambiguous. CDR3 size: 13 residues. V was trimmed by 2 bases and J by 5 bases, leaving 9 bases between them. The germline V gene encodes CDR1 SGHTA and CDR2 FQGNSA. In nucleotides, the CDR3 is TGTGCCAGCAGCTTAAGAGTACGGGAGACCCAGTACTTC. Its protein product is CASSLRVRETQYF.

The chain recombines TRBV6-6 with TRBJ1-2; TRBD1 matches at 7 bases. Germline V gene sequence: CDR1 MNHNY, CDR2 SVGAGI (reference sequence). The CDR3 runs to 12 residues. With V trimmed by 8 bases and J by 3 bases, 3 bases remained unmatched. CDR3 residues: CASGGGDYGYTF. CDR3 DNA: TGTGCCAGCGGAGGGGGCGACTATGGCTACACCTTC.

J is TRBJ2-7 and V is TRBV9, with 10 bases matching TRBD2. The CDR3 runs 14 residues. Germline V gene data show CDR1 as SGDLS and CDR2 as YYNGEE. V lost 3 bases to trimming and J lost 6 bases; unmatched junction nucleotides: 6. The CDR3 region has the DNA TGTGCCAGCAGCGCCACTAGCGGGAATCTCGAGCAGTACTTC. It codes for CASSATSGNLEQYF.

CDR3: CASSLGDSTDTQYF. CDR3 nucleotide sequence: TGTGCCAGCAGCTTGGGGGACTCCACAGATACGCAGTATTTT. V usage is TRBV5-4 and J usage is TRBJ2-3, with D perhaps TRBD2 (6 bases). The length of the CDR3 is 14 residues. V was pared by 0 bases and J by 2 bases, with 7 bases between. Germline V gene lookup returns CDR1 SGHNT and CDR2 YYREEE (reference sequence).

As concerns this clone: One end of the junction fails to match germline, which may point to a read error. The V call is TRBV28, the J call TRBJ1-1; D is unresolved. The germline V gene encodes CDR1 MDHEN and CDR2 SYDVKM. This CDR3 contains 14 residues. This CDR3 reads CASSLLVQNTEAFF. CDR3 coding DNA: TGTGCCAGCAGCTTATTGGTACAGAACACTGAAGCTTTCTTT.

The rearrangement links TRBV4-1 to TRBJ2-1; D ambiguous. Trimming stripped 0 bases from V and 7 bases from J, with 4 bases between. Germline V lookup: CDR1 MGHRA, CDR2 YSYEKL. The CDR3 runs to 12 residues. CDR3 residues: CASSQDRNEQFF. The DNA for the CDR3 is TGCGCCAGCAGCCAAGACAGGAATGAGCAGTTCTTC.

The gene calls are TRBV5-1 and TRBJ2-7; 8 bases are shared with TRBD1. The trim removed 0 bases at V and 2 bases at J, leaving 4 bases unmatched. The length of the CDR3 is 15 residues. Germline V gene sequence: CDR1 SGHRS, CDR2 YFSETQ. The CDR3 is CASSLGIQGAYEQYF. CDR3 in DNA: TGCGCCAGCAGCTTGGGAATACAGGGGGCCTACGAGCAGTACTTC.

The CDR3 DNA is TGTGCCATCAGTGAGTCGACAGGGGAGACCCAGTACTTC. Amino acid sequence: CAISESTGETQYF. The V gene is TRBV10-3, the J gene TRBJ2-5, with TRBD1 identical over 7 bases. CDR1 ENHRY and CDR2 SYGVKD come from the germline V gene. This CDR3 contains 13 residues. The ends lost 0 bases at V and 5 bases at J; junction bases unmatched: 0.

The chain joins TRBV14 to TRBJ2-1; 9 bases map to TRBD2. The germline V gene has CDR1 SGHDN and CDR2 FVKESK. CDR3 size: 12 residues. Germline trimming cut 4 bases from V and 10 bases from J; bases unmatched to any gene: 2. The CDR3 region is CASSLAGVEQFF. CDR3 nucleotide sequence: TGTGCCAGCAGCCTAGCGGGAGTGGAGCAGTTCTTC.

The V and J genes are TRBV5-1 and TRBJ2-7; TRBD2 might be the D (6 bases). Germline V lookup: CDR1 SGHRS, CDR2 YFSETQ. Trimming cost V 0 bases and J 3 bases, with 13 bases left between them. This CDR3 comprises 15 residues. The CDR3 is CASSLEYPGVYEQYF. The CDR3 nucleotides read TGCGCCAGCAGCTTGGAATATCCGGGAGTCTACGAGCAGTACTTC.

The chain joins TRBV4-1 to TRBJ2-1; D gene unclear. The CDR3 loop spans 21 amino acids. V was trimmed by 1 base and J by 0 bases, leaving 25 bases between them. Germline lookup yields CDR1 MGHRA and CDR2 YSYEKL. This chain's CDR3 is CASSQVLPRNEPQISYNEQFF. Written as DNA, the CDR3 is TGCGCCAGCAGCCAAGTCCTGCCGCGGAACGAACCCCAAATCTCCTACAATGAGCAGTTCTTC.

This clone was observed once. CDR3 coding DNA: TGTGCCAGCAGCCTACAGATGACCTACGAGCAGTACTTC. This sequence encodes CASSLQMTYEQYF. This sequence joins TRBV11-3 and TRBJ2-7, with D unresolved. Germline assignment: CDR1 SGHNT and CDR2 YENEEA. This CDR3 comprises 13 residues. The germline V and J ends were trimmed by 5 bases and 2 bases, with 10 bases remaining between them.

This clone appeared many times. This chain uses TRBV11-2 with TRBJ2-1; TRBD2 agrees at 9 bases. The CDR3 consists of 15 residues. Germline V CDR1 and CDR2: SGHAT, FQNNGV. V lost 5 bases to trimming and J lost 5 bases; unmatched junction nucleotides: 7. The CDR3 nucleotides are TGTGCCAGCAGCCTGAGCGGGAGGATGAACAATGAGCAGTTCTTC. This gives the protein CASSLSGRMNNEQFF.

The chain employs TRBV20-1 and TRBJ1-1, with 7 bases identical to TRBD1. Trimming at V came to 5 bases and at J to 12 bases, leaving 9 bases not matched to a gene. Germline V gives CDR1 DFQATT, CDR2 SNEGSKA (reference sequence). The CDR3 loop spans 11 amino acids. The chain's CDR3 is CSAQGEFGTFF. The CDR3 coding sequence is TGCAGTGCTCAGGGGGAGTTCGGGACTTTCTTT.